This T cell receptor beta chain was sequenced in a study of Ad26.COV2.S vaccination and SARS-CoV-2 variants. Produced via immunoSEQ multiplex PCR; TCRdb's table is partial and in-frame only. The sample yields about 420,000 clones, roughly 88% seen once. This CDR3 spans 15 amino acids. Trimming removed 6 bases from V and 8 bases from J, with 20 bases in between. In germline, CDR1 is MNHEY, CDR2 SVGEGT. Treatment indicated: 19 received Ad26.COV2.S at low or high dose, single or two shots; five or six received placebo; per-sample allocation not given. Day 63 after the first injection of vaccine or placebo was the sampling time.

The sequence was collected from a person between 18 and 65 years old who received the Ad26.COV2.S COVID-19 vaccine or a placebo. J is TRBJ2-1 and V is TRBV6-2 or TRBV6-3; D is tentatively TRBD1 or TRBD2 (5 bases each). Specimen: peripheral blood, collected in a trial of Ad26.COV2.S vaccine versus placebo. The CDR3 coding sequence is TGTGCCAGCAGCCAAGTCTTTCGGGGCAGAGATGAGCAGTTCTTC. Translating it yields CASSQVFRGRDEQFF.